The rows below give T cell receptor beta chains drawn from one sample of a study of blood T cell repertoires in COVID-19. Here immunoSEQ multiplex PCR was the method, and the copy in TCRdb shows in-frame clones only, minus some. The sample has 150,000 or so clones, about 82% seen once. Sequencing was carried out using peripheral blood. These receptors were taken from a man between 45 and 60 years old with active or convalescent COVID-19. CDR3s include the opening cysteine and the closing phenylalanine or tryptophan. The D gene is left open where the match is weak. Clone size is given for some rows only: seen once, a few or many times, or a class if the clone is expanded.

TRBV5-1	TRBJ2-3	.	.	14	TGCGCCAGCAGCAGACAGGCGCGCACAGATACGCAGTATTTT	CASSRQARTDTQYF
TRBV7-2	TRBJ2-7	few	.	16	TGTGCCAGCAGCTTAGGGGGGAGGCTAGGTGCTTCGGAGCAGTACTTC	CASSLGGRLGASEQYF
TRBV30	TRBJ2-3	.	TRBD2	13	TGTGCCCACGCTAGCGGGAGAACAGATACGCAGTATTTT	CAHASGRTDTQYF
TRBV4-2	TRBJ2-3	.	TRBD2	18	TGTGCCAGCAGCCAAGGTCCTAGCGGGGGGGCCCCTGGGGATACGCAGTATTTT	CASSQGPSGGAPGDTQYF
TRBV18	TRBJ2-3	.	TRBD2	16	TGTGCCAGCTCACGCGGGACTAGCGGGAGCGCGGATACGCAGTATTTT	CASSRGTSGSADTQYF
TRBV15	TRBJ2-1	.	.	12	TGTGCCACCAGCAGAGCGTACAATGAGCAGTTCTTC	CATSRAYNEQFF
TRBV15	TRBJ1-5	.	TRBD1	16	TGTGCCACCAGCAGAGAGGGACAGGGGGCCGATCAGCCCCAGCATTTT	CATSREGQGADQPQHF
TRBV28	TRBJ2-7	.	.	15	TGTGCCAGCAGACCCAACCCCTTCGGGGCCTACGAGCAGTACTTC	CASRPNPFGAYEQYF
TRBV5-6	TRBJ1-4	.	TRBD1	15	TGTGCCAGCACCTGGACAGGGAATAACGGCGAAAAACTGTTTTTT	CASTWTGNNGEKLFF
TRBV7-2	TRBJ2-5	.	TRBD2	16	TGTGCCAGCAGCTTAGTGGCTAGCGGGGTACAAGAGACCCAGTACTTC	CASSLVASGVQETQYF
TRBV15	TRBJ1-2	.	TRBD1	14	TGTGCCACCAGTTTCATCGACAGGGGCGGCGGCTACACCTTC	CATSFIDRGGGYTF
TRBV10-1	TRBJ2-5	.	TRBD1	13	TGCGCCAGCCGGGACAGGGTGCAAGAGACCCAGTACTTC	CASRDRVQETQYF
TRBV9	TRBJ1-1	few	TRBD1	14	TGTGCCAGCAGCGTAGACAGGGGGAACACTGAAGCTTTCTTT	CASSVDRGNTEAFF
TRBV5-1	TRBJ2-1	.	TRBD2	13	TGCGCCAGCAGTCCCGGGACTAGGGGCGAGCAGTTCTTC	CASSPGTRGEQFF
TRBV5-1	TRBJ2-1	.	.	16	TGCGCCAGCAGCTTGGCCGGGACAAGCTCCTACAATGAGCAGTTCTTC	CASSLAGTSSYNEQFF
TRBV24-1	TRBJ1-2	.	TRBD1	16	TGTGCCACCAGTGATGCAAACAGGGGCAGTGGCTATGGCTACACCTTC	CATSDANRGSGYGYTF
TRBV20-1	TRBJ2-3	.	.	11	TGCAGTGCTAGTAGAGGATATACGCAGTATTTT	CSASRGYTQYF
TRBV6-1	TRBJ2-7	.	.	15	TGTGCCAGCAGTGAAATGGGCTGGATTCCCTACGAGCAGTACTTC	CASSEMGWIPYEQYF
TRBV24-1	TRBJ1-5	.	.	13	TGTGCCACCAGTGAAACAGGTTTTCAGCCCCAGCATTTT	CATSETGFQPQHF
TRBV27	TRBJ2-3	.	TRBD2	15	TGTGCCAGCGGAAAAGGACTAGGTCGCACAGATACGCAGTATTTT	CASGKGLGRTDTQYF
TRBV7-8	TRBJ1-2	.	TRBD1	15	TGTGCCAGCAGCCCCGGGACAGGGCCCAGCTATGGCTACACCTTC	CASSPGTGPSYGYTF
TRBV5-6	TRBJ2-5	.	.	15	TGTGCCAGCACCTTAGGGGGGACAGCAGAAGAGACCCAGTACTTC	CASTLGGTAEETQYF
TRBV3-1/TRBV3-2	TRBJ2-5	many	TRBD2	17	TGTGCCAGCAGCCCAGTCCCGGGACTAGCGGGGCCAGAGACCCAGTACTTC	CASSPVPGLAGPETQYF
TRBV10-3	TRBJ1-1	.	TRBD1	13	TGTGCCATCAGGGCAGGGGGCGAGACTGAAGCTTTCTTT	CAIRAGGETEAFF
TRBV5-5	TRBJ2-4	.	.	12	TGTGCCAGCAGCTTGCCGGAAAACATTCAGTACTTC	CASSLPENIQYF
TRBV7-2	TRBJ2-2	.	TRBD2	15	TGTGCCAGCAGCGCCCTAGCGGCGAACACCGGGGAGCTGTTTTTT	CASSALAANTGELFF
TRBV7-9	TRBJ2-2	.	TRBD2	16	TGTGCCAGCAGCTTAGAGGGTCTAGCGGGCACCGGGGAGCTGTTTTTT	CASSLEGLAGTGELFF
TRBV19	TRBJ2-7	once	.	15	TGTGCCAGTAGTATATCGGCACAGATCAACTACGAGCAGTACTTC	CASSISAQINYEQYF
TRBV9	TRBJ1-5	few	TRBD1	16	TGTGCCAGCAGCGTACCGGGACAGAGCAACAATCAGCCCCAGCATTTT	CASSVPGQSNNQPQHF
TRBV3-1/TRBV3-2	TRBJ1-1	.	.	14	TGTGCCAGCAGCCAAAGCCGGGTACGAACTGAAGCTTTCTTT	CASSQSRVRTEAFF
TRBV18	TRBJ1-6	.	.	15	TGTGCCAGCTCAACGTCTGGGGCGGAATATTCACCCCTCCACTTT	CASSTSGAEYSPLHF
TRBV24-1	TRBJ2-3	.	TRBD2	13	TGTGCCACCCCGCTAGCGGGACGGCATACGCAGTATTTT	CATPLAGRHTQYF
TRBV18	TRBJ2-1	.	.	16	TGTGCCAGCTCACCATTCGGCAGGGGAACGTACAATGAGCAGTTCTTC	CASSPFGRGTYNEQFF
TRBV6-2/TRBV6-3	TRBJ1-2	.	.	18	TGTGCCAGCAGTTACTCGTTCGACAGCGAAGGGCTTATCTATGGCTACACCTTC	CASSYSFDSEGLIYGYTF
TRBV29-1	TRBJ2-3	.	.	14	TGCAGCGTTGATGGGGCTAGTAGCACAGATACGCAGTATTTT	CSVDGASSTDTQYF
TRBV6-2/TRBV6-3	TRBJ2-3	.	.	14	TGTGCCAGCAGTTCATACAAACCTACAGATACGCAGTATTTT	CASSSYKPTDTQYF
TRBV7-9	TRBJ1-2	once	TRBD1	14	TGTGCCAGCAGCTTAGAGACAGGGGCTTTTGGCTACACCTTC	CASSLETGAFGYTF
TRBV6-7	TRBJ1-2	.	.	16	TGTGCCAGCAGTTACTCGACGGCAGGACTACTCTATGGCTACACCTTC	CASSYSTAGLLYGYTF
TRBV7-2	TRBJ1-2	.	TRBD1	15	TGTGCCAGCAGCCCCGCCTTGGGACAGAACTATGGCTACACCTTC	CASSPALGQNYGYTF
TRBV4-3	TRBJ2-3	.	.	15	TGCGCCAGCAGCCAAAGAGGGAGGCCGCCAGATACGCAGTATTTT	CASSQRGRPPDTQYF
TRBV9	TRBJ2-7	.	TRBD1	15	TGTGCCAGCAGCGTAACCCCGGGACAGGGTTACGAGCAGTACTTC	CASSVTPGQGYEQYF
TRBV11-2	TRBJ2-1	once	.	16	TGTGCCAGCAGCCCCGAGCTAGCGCAATCCTACAATGAGCAGTTCTTC	CASSPELAQSYNEQFF
TRBV10-3	TRBJ1-2	.	TRBD1	14	TGTGCCATCAGTGGAGGACAGGCTGTCTTCGGCTACACCTTC	CAISGGQAVFGYTF
TRBV2	TRBJ2-7	.	.	14	TGTGCCAGCAGTGAAGTGGGCAGGCAATACGAGCAGTACTTC	CASSEVGRQYEQYF